Below, one T cell receptor (beta chain) is given with its context. In the authors' workflow: For nucleated cells, counts were estimated from reference gene primer amplification. The method was immunoSEQ multiplex PCR; TCRdb's version includes in-frame clones alone and lacks a portion of them. V and J calls and clone size are as listed in that table; D and trimming were resolved from the DNA. The table lists about 150,000 clones, about 90% of them singletons, with 0.55% in the top ten. The CDR3 has 15 amino acids. V lost 5 bases and J lost 1; bases outside the gene matches: 0. From germline, CDR1 is LNHDA and CDR2 SQIVND (reference sequence). The source of the sample is a study of blood T cell repertoires in COVID-19. Study background: Acute and convalescent COVID-19 samples came from the United States, Italy and Spain. Sources were T cells, B-cell-depleted T cells, or PBMCs; the material itself was cDNA or gDNA.

Sequencing was done on a sample of peripheral blood. The chain is built from TRBV19 and TRBJ2-3; 13 bases map to TRBD2. This TCR was sampled from a man aged 45-65 years with acute or convalescent COVID-19. In DNA form, the CDR3 reads TGTGCCAGTAGTGGGACTAGCGGGGGCACAGATACGCAGTATTTT. It codes for CASSGTSGGTDTQYF.